The rows below give T cell receptor beta chains drawn from one sample of a study of blood T cell repertoires in COVID-19. Profiling relied on immunoSEQ multiplex PCR, and the TCRdb table lists in-frame clones only, not all of them. The sample includes approximately 320,000 clones, roughly 87% of them seen just once. Sequencing input: PBMCs or T cells enriched from blood (not recorded which). The receptor set was obtained from a woman aged 18-29 years who had recovered from COVID-19. CDR3s include the opening cysteine and the closing phenylalanine or tryptophan. Fields, in order: D gene, clone size, J gene, V gene, CDR3 DNA, CDR3 protein. A D gene is named only where the DNA matches it firmly. Clone size is not always given. Where it is, it says once, few, many or a class for expanded clones.

d_gene: -; abundance: many; j_gene: TRBJ2-2; v_gene: TRBV7-9; CDR3nt: TGTGCCAGCAGCTTAGCGATGGGGCGGGGGAACACCGGGGAGCTGTTTTTT; CDR3aa: CASSLAMGRGNTGELFF
d_gene: -; abundance: -; j_gene: TRBJ2-3; v_gene: TRBV12-1; CDR3nt: TGTGCCAGCAGCCCGCCCGGACTAGCGACCAGCACAGATACGCAGTATTTT; CDR3aa: CASSPPGLATSTDTQYF
d_gene: TRBD1; abundance: -; j_gene: TRBJ1-1; v_gene: TRBV19; CDR3nt: TGTGCCAGTAGTGGACGTCGACAGGGGAACACTGAAGCTTTCTTT; CDR3aa: CASSGRRQGNTEAFF
d_gene: TRBD1; abundance: -; j_gene: TRBJ2-7; v_gene: TRBV27; CDR3nt: TGTGCCAGCAGTTCTCGACAGGGGACAAACGAGCAGTACTTC; CDR3aa: CASSSRQGTNEQYF
d_gene: -; abundance: -; j_gene: TRBJ1-4; v_gene: TRBV29-1; CDR3nt: TGCAGCGTTGGGGCGGGGGAGGAAAAACTGTTTTTT; CDR3aa: CSVGAGEEKLFF
d_gene: -; abundance: -; j_gene: TRBJ1-2; v_gene: TRBV6-1; CDR3nt: TGTGCCAGCAGTGAATCAATCAGAAGCGGTGGCTACACCTTC; CDR3aa: CASSESIRSGGYTF
d_gene: TRBD1; abundance: -; j_gene: TRBJ1-2; v_gene: TRBV5-6; CDR3nt: TGTGCCAGCAGCTTGATAGGGGGTCTGGGACAGTCTAACTATGGCTACACCTTC; CDR3aa: CASSLIGGLGQSNYGYTF
d_gene: -; abundance: -; j_gene: TRBJ2-3; v_gene: TRBV2; CDR3nt: TGTGCCAGCAACAGAGTCACAGATACGCAGTATTTT; CDR3aa: CASNRVTDTQYF
d_gene: TRBD2; abundance: -; j_gene: TRBJ2-1; v_gene: TRBV10-3; CDR3nt: TGTGCCATCAGTACCCCTCGCGGGGAGCGGGAGGGCCGAGATGAGCAGTTCTTC; CDR3aa: CAISTPRGEREGRDEQFF
d_gene: TRBD1; abundance: once; j_gene: TRBJ2-7; v_gene: TRBV5-3; CDR3nt: TGTGCCAGAAGCTCCGAGAGACAGGGCATTTTTTTCTACGAGCAGTACTTC; CDR3aa: CARSSERQGIFFYEQYF
d_gene: -; abundance: -; j_gene: TRBJ1-2; v_gene: TRBV5-4; CDR3nt: TGTGCCAGCAGCCTGAGAGAGTGGGGGCGCAGAGGTGGCTACACCTTC; CDR3aa: CASSLREWGRRGGYTF
d_gene: TRBD1; abundance: -; j_gene: TRBJ2-7; v_gene: TRBV5-1; CDR3nt: TGCGCCAGCAGCTTCACCGGGACAGAGTACGAGCAGTACTTC; CDR3aa: CASSFTGTEYEQYF
d_gene: -; abundance: few; j_gene: TRBJ1-1; v_gene: TRBV15; CDR3nt: TGTGCCACCAGCCCAGGGCACCTAGGGTCTGAAGCTTTCTTT; CDR3aa: CATSPGHLGSEAFF
d_gene: -; abundance: -; j_gene: TRBJ1-5; v_gene: TRBV28; CDR3nt: TGTGCCAGCAGGCTCTTTAGACAGGGCAATCAGCCCCAGCATTTT; CDR3aa: CASRLFRQGNQPQHF
d_gene: TRBD2; abundance: -; j_gene: TRBJ2-1; v_gene: TRBV5-1; CDR3nt: TGCGCCAGCAGCTTGATCCCTAGCGGGGGAGGTAGAGTCCGCGAGCAGTTCTTC; CDR3aa: CASSLIPSGGGRVREQFF
d_gene: TRBD1; abundance: once; j_gene: TRBJ1-3; v_gene: TRBV6-2/TRBV6-3; CDR3nt: TGTGCCAGCAGTCCGCGACAGGGAGGAAACACCATATATTTT; CDR3aa: CASSPRQGGNTIYF
d_gene: -; abundance: -; j_gene: TRBJ2-7; v_gene: TRBV19; CDR3nt: TGTGCCAGTAGTATAGTATCGGGGGTTAGCTACGAGCAGTACTTC; CDR3aa: CASSIVSGVSYEQYF
d_gene: -; abundance: -; j_gene: TRBJ2-1; v_gene: TRBV4-2; CDR3nt: TGTGCCAGCAGCCAAGTCATTGGAGGGGCGAATGAGCAGTTCTTC; CDR3aa: CASSQVIGGANEQFF
d_gene: -; abundance: -; j_gene: TRBJ2-3; v_gene: TRBV5-1; CDR3nt: TGCGCCAGCAGCTTGATGCGGGATTATCAACTTAGCACAGATACGCAGTATTTT; CDR3aa: CASSLMRDYQLSTDTQYF
d_gene: TRBD2; abundance: -; j_gene: TRBJ2-1; v_gene: TRBV7-8; CDR3nt: TGTGCCAGCAGCTTAGATTGGCTAGCGGGGATTCGGGCCAATGAGCAGTTCTTC; CDR3aa: CASSLDWLAGIRANEQFF
d_gene: TRBD2; abundance: -; j_gene: TRBJ2-7; v_gene: TRBV7-2; CDR3nt: TGTGCCAGCAGCTCCACTAGCGGGGGGTCCTCATACGAGCAGTACTTC; CDR3aa: CASSSTSGGSSYEQYF
d_gene: -; abundance: -; j_gene: TRBJ1-5; v_gene: TRBV30; CDR3nt: TGTGCCTGGAGTTTATCGGAGAATCAGCCCCAGCATTTT; CDR3aa: CAWSLSENQPQHF
d_gene: -; abundance: -; j_gene: TRBJ1-1; v_gene: TRBV6-1; CDR3nt: TGTGCCAGCAGGGAAGTACGGGGGGGCAGGTTTATAGACACTGAAGCTTTCTTT; CDR3aa: CASREVRGGRFIDTEAFF